Below are 10 T cell receptor beta chains sequenced from a single sample in a study of vaccination and CD4 T cells after COVID-19 (dated by TCRdb to between 2020 and 2023). Libraries came from PCR. Sequencing was carried out with an Illumina iSeq 100. DNA from cultured CD4+ T cells underwent TCR sequencing with the Oncomine TCR Beta short-read assay at the Johns Hopkins FTIC core. The public reads were run again by TCRdb, first through fastp at Q25 and then through MiXCR, and only productive beta chains were kept. Rows matching on CDR3 protein sequence are summarized as one entry with the most common DNA and genes. The sample yields around 16,000 distinct CDR3 sequences; approximately 46% were counted once. About 11% of the sample is held by the ten biggest clonotypes. These receptors have no known antigen. Read against the paper, the sample's treatment or condition label means: approximately nine-day PBMC culture with coronavirus spike peptide pools or control peptides (ViraFEST assay).

Material: CD4+ T cells from blood, cultured in vitro. The receptors were gathered from a human donor who had recovered from COVID-19.

The chain has TRBV24-1 and TRBJ2-2; D not resolved. The V end lost 5 bases, the J end lost 5 bases, and 11 bases lay between the germline ends. From germline, CDR1 is KGHDR and CDR2 SFDVKD. The CDR3 has 14 residues. CDR3 amino acids: CATSARPGTGELFF. The DNA of the CDR3 is TGTGCCACCAGTGCGAGACCCGGAACCGGGGAGCTGTTTTTT.

This clonotype was counted only a few times. CDR3 protein: CASSEMTGKVNTEAFF. As DNA, the CDR3 is TGTGCCAGCAGTGAAATGACAGGGAAGGTGAACACTGAAGCTTTCTTT. The chain recombines TRBV2 with TRBJ1-1; the match to TRBD1 covers 7 bases. CDR3 length equals 16 residues. V dropped 2 bases and J dropped 0; count of bases not matched to a gene: 6. Germline V lookup: CDR1 SNHLY, CDR2 FYNNEI.

V is TRBV20-1 and J is TRBJ2-3; D gene uncertain. CDR1 and CDR2 (germline): DFQATT, SNEGSKA (reference sequence). The CDR3 consists of 13 residues. CDR3 DNA sequence: TGCGGAGTGCCCGTCGGAGGCACAGATACGCAGTATTTT. It translates to CGVPVGGTDTQYF.

The V gene is TRBV12-3 or TRBV12-4, the J gene TRBJ2-7; the D gene is possibly TRBD1 (6 bases). The V end was cut by 5 bases, the J end by 3 bases, with 14 bases between. CDR3 length equals 14 residues. CDR3 nucleotide sequence: TGTGCCAGCAGTCCGCGGACAGCCGGCTACGAGCAGTACTTC. It yields the protein CASSPRTAGYEQYF.

The chain is built from TRBV12-3 or TRBV12-4 and TRBJ2-1, with TRBD1 matching 8 bases. The CDR3 totals 14 residues. J gave up 0 bases and V 8 bases, and 3 bases lay outside the gene matches. CDR3 nucleotides: TGTGCCAGCGCGGGACAGGCCTCCTACAATGAGCAGTTCTTC. This gives the protein CASAGQASYNEQFF.

This clonotype was found a few times. V is TRBV19 and J is TRBJ1-1; 10 bases map to TRBD1. Germline loops: CDR1 LNHDA, CDR2 SQIVND (reference sequence). V was pared by 6 bases and J by 4 bases, with 8 bases of the junction left unmatched. This CDR3 has 15 residues. In DNA form, the CDR3 reads TGTGCCAGTAGCCTCCGGGACAGGGGAGGCACTGAAGCTTTCTTT. Protein product: CASSLRDRGGTEAFF.

V gene TRBV7-3 combines with J gene TRBJ2-3, with 7 bases that match TRBD1. J lost 4 bases, V lost 5 bases, and 9 bases had no gene match. Germline CDR1 SGHTA, CDR2 FQGTGA. The CDR3 is 15 residues long. The CDR3 reads CASSLQGIYADTQYF. CDR3 bases: TGTGCCAGCAGCCTACAGGGGATCTACGCAGATACGCAGTATTTT.

This clonotype was picked up a small number of times. This chain connects TRBV19 to TRBJ1-2; the D gene is possibly TRBD1 (6 bases). This CDR3 has 14 residues. The V and J ends lost 8 bases and 7 bases respectively, with 20 bases between them. Germline-derived CDR1 and CDR2 are LNHDA and SQIVND (reference sequence). For the CDR3, the DNA is TGTGCCAGTCGGGGGGCCTTCTTAGGGAGTGGCTACACCTTC. Protein sequence: CASRGAFLGSGYTF.

CDR3 nucleotide sequence: TGTGCCATCAGTAAAACAGGGGGAGAGAGTGAAAAACTGTTTTTT. Amino acid sequence: CAISKTGGESEKLFF. The V and J genes are TRBV10-3 and TRBJ1-4, with TRBD1 matching over 8 bases. Germline lookup yields CDR1 ENHRY and CDR2 SYGVKD. The CDR3 length is 15 residues. V shed 5 bases, J shed 7 bases, and the junction held 9 bases outside the gene matches.

The chain carries TRBV20-1 and TRBJ2-7; tentatively, D is TRBD2 (5 bases). The germline V gene has CDR1 DFQATT and CDR2 SNEGSKA (reference sequence). The CDR3 has 13 amino acids. Trimming cost V 2 bases and J 4 bases, with 12 bases left between them. The chain's CDR3 is CSARSETGYEQYF. CDR3 in DNA: TGCAGTGCTAGATCTGAGACGGGATACGAGCAGTACTTC.